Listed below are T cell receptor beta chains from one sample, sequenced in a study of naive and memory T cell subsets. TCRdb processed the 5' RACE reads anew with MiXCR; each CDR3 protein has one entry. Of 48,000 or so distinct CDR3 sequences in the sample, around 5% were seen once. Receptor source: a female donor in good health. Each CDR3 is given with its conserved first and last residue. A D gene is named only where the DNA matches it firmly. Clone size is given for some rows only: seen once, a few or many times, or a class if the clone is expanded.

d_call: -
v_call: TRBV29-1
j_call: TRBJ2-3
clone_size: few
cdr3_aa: CSVGSDRGGTQYF
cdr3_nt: TGCAGCGTTGGATCGGATCGAGGGGGTACGCAGTATTTT

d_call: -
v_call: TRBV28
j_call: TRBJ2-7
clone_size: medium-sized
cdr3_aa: CASRLRPADSYEQYF
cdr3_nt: TGTGCCAGCAGACTACGTCCGGCAGACTCCTACGAGCAGTACTTC

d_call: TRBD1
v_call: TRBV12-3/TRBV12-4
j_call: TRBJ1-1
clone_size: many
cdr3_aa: CASSPTGGDTEAFF
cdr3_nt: TGTGCCAGCAGCCCGACAGGGGGCGACACTGAAGCTTTCTTT

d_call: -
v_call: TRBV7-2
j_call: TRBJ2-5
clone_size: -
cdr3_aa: CASSSPRETQYF
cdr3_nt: TGTGCCAGCAGCTCACCTAGGGAGACCCAGTACTTC

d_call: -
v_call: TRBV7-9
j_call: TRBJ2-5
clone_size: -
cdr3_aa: CASSLGRGETQYF
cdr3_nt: TGTGCCAGCAGCTTAGGTCGCGGAGAGACCCAGTACTTC

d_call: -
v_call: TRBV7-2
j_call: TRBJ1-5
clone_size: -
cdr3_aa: CASTFSGPLNQPQHF
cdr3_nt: TGTGCCAGCACCTTTAGTGGACCCCTCAATCAGCCCCAGCATTTT

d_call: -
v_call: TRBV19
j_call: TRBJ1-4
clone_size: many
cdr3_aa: CASSMGRHNEKLFF
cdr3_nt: TGTGCCAGTAGTATGGGGAGACATAATGAAAAACTGTTTTTT

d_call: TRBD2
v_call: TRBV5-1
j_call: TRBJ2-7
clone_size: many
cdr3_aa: CASSFLAASYEQYF
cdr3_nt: TGCGCCAGCAGCTTCCTAGCGGCCTCCTACGAGCAGTACTTC

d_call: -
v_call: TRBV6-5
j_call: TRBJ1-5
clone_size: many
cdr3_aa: CASSNSNQPQHF
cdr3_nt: TGTGCCAGCAGCAATAGCAATCAGCCCCAGCATTTT

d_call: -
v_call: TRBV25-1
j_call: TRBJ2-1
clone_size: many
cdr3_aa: CASSEGGRSSYNEQFF
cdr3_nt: TGTGCCAGCAGTGAAGGTGGGAGGAGCTCCTACAATGAGCAGTTCTTC

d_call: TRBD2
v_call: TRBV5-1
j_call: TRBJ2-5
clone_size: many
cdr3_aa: CASSLIFGGGRETQYF
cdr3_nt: TGCGCCAGCAGCTTAATTTTCGGCGGCGGGAGGGAGACCCAGTACTTC

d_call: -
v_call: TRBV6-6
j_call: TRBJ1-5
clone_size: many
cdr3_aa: CASSYGDSNQPQHF
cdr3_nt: TGTGCCAGCAGTTACGGGGACAGCAATCAGCCCCAGCATTTT

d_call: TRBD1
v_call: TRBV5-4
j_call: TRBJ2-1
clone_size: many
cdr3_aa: CASSRTDRGGSYNEQFF
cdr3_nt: TGTGCCAGCAGCCGCACGGACAGGGGGGGCTCCTACAATGAGCAGTTCTTC

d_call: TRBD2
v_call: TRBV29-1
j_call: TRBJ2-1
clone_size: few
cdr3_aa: CSVVAAGGYNEQFF
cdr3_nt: TGCAGCGTTGTTGCGGCGGGAGGATACAATGAGCAGTTCTTC

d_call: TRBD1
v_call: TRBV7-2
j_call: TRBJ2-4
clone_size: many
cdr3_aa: CASSPDRSNIQYF
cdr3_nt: TGTGCCAGCAGCCCGGACAGGAGTAACATTCAGTACTTC

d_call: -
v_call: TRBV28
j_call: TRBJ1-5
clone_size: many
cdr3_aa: CASSQRTVGRPNQPQHF
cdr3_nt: TGTGCCAGCAGTCAACGGACAGTCGGGAGACCTAATCAGCCCCAGCATTTT

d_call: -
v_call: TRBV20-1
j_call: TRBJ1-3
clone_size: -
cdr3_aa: CSALQSSGNTIYF
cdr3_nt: TGCAGTGCTCTCCAGAGCTCTGGAAACACCATATATTTT

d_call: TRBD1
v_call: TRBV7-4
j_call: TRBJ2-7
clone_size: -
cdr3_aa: CASSRSLGDRGPYEQYF
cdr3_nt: TGTGCCAGCAGCCGCAGCCTCGGGGACAGGGGCCCCTACGAGCAGTACTTC

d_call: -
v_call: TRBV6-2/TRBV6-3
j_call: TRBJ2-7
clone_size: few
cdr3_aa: CASSSSSGGSEQYF
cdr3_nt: TGTGCCAGCAGTTCATCCAGTGGAGGGAGCGAGCAGTACTTC

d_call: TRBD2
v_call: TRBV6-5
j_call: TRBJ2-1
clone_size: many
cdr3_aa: CASGFYSGSSYEQFF
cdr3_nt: TGTGCCAGTGGGTTTTATAGCGGGAGCTCATATGAGCAGTTCTTC

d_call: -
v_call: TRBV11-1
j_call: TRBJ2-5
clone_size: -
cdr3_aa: CASSLGGGIQYF
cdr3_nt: TGTGCCAGCAGCTTAGGTGGAGGGATCCAGTACTTC

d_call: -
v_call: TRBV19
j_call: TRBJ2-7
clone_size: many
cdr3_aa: CASSTWGTYEQYF
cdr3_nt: TGTGCCAGTAGTACTTGGGGTACCTACGAGCAGTACTTC

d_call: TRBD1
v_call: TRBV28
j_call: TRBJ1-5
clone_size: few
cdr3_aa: CASSLITWTGTQWEPQHF
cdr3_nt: TGTGCCAGCAGCCTTATCACCTGGACAGGGACCCAGTGGGAGCCCCAGCATTTT

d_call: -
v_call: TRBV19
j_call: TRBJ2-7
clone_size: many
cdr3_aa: CASSIDAVEQYF
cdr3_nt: TGTGCCAGTAGTATAGACGCGGTTGAGCAGTACTTC

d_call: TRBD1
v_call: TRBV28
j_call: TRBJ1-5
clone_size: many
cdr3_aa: CASSTGQGAGQPQHF
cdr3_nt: TGTGCCAGCAGCACGGGGCAGGGGGCTGGGCAGCCCCAGCATTTT

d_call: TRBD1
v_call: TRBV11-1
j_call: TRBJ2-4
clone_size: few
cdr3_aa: CASSLRLGQGKNIQYF
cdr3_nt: TGTGCCAGCAGCTTACGCCTAGGACAGGGGAAAAACATTCAGTACTTC

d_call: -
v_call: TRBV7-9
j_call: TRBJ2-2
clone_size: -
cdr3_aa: CASLTGDSYTGELFF
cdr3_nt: TGTGCCAGCCTAACTGGGGACTCCTACACCGGGGAGCTGTTTTTT

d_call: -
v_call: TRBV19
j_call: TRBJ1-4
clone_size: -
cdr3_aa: CASRGGSGEKLFF
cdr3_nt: TGTGCCAGTAGAGGGGGGAGTGGTGAAAAACTGTTTTTT

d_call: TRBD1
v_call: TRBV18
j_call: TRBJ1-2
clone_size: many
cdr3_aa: CASSTTTGGGYGYTF
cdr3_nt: TGTGCCAGCTCAACTACTACAGGGGGCGGTTATGGCTACACCTTC

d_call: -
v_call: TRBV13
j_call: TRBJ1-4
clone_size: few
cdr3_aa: CASSPSGTTNEKLFF
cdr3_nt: TGTGCCAGCAGCCCCTCCGGGACAACTAATGAAAAACTGTTTTTT

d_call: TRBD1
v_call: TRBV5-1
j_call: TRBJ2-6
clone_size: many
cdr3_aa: CASKGQGVLSSGANVLTF
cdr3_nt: TGCGCCAGCAAAGGACAGGGGGTTTTATCCTCTGGGGCCAACGTCCTGACTTTC

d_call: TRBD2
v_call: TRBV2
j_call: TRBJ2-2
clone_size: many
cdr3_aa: CASSILSGRGGTGELFF
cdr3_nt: TGTGCCAGCAGCATTCTAAGCGGGAGGGGCGGCACCGGGGAGCTGTTTTTT

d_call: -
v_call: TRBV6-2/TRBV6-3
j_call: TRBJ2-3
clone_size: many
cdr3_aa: CASSRPGGLDTQYF
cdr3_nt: TGTGCCAGCAGTCGCCCAGGGGGGTTGGATACGCAGTATTTT